Listed below are T cell receptor beta chains from one sample, sequenced in a study of OX40 agonist ivuxolimab in advanced cancers. This table comes from immunoSEQ multiplex PCR, and its TCRdb copy is limited to in-frame clones, with some not included. The table includes about 84,000 clones, 90% to 95% detected once. Material: CD4+ or CD8+ T cells sorted from blood, obtained in a trial of the OX40 agonist ivuxolimab. The receptors were sampled from an adult with an advanced solid tumor such as melanoma, head and neck, liver or kidney cancer. The CDR3 runs from the conserved cysteine through the conserved F or W. D genes are given only for firm matches. Rows may omit the clone size; those that give it use once, few, many or a size class.

len: 15
v_gene: TRBV7-8
abundance: -
d_gene: TRBD2
CDR3aa: CASRILAGGLDEQYF

len: 16
v_gene: TRBV29-1
abundance: -
d_gene: TRBD2
CDR3aa: CSVEGGLAGARYEQYF

len: 18
v_gene: TRBV9
abundance: -
d_gene: -
CDR3aa: CASSSPSGQTVGTGELFF

len: 12
v_gene: TRBV6-5
abundance: -
d_gene: -
CDR3aa: CASNDGWGELFF

len: 16
v_gene: TRBV25-1
abundance: -
d_gene: TRBD2
CDR3aa: CASSESGGSRVDEQFF

len: 15
v_gene: TRBV7-6
abundance: -
d_gene: -
CDR3aa: CASSPRTTSTDTQYF

len: 14
v_gene: TRBV6-6
abundance: -
d_gene: TRBD2
CDR3aa: CASRSPSGSYEQYF

len: 13
v_gene: TRBV29-1
abundance: -
d_gene: -
CDR3aa: CSVSNGGDEKLFF

len: 12
v_gene: TRBV19
abundance: -
d_gene: -
CDR3aa: CASSATGGRDHF

len: 16
v_gene: TRBV7-9
abundance: -
d_gene: TRBD2
CDR3aa: CASSLPGGLAGREQYF

len: 14
v_gene: TRBV5-1
abundance: -
d_gene: TRBD1
CDR3aa: CASSPGTGPYEQYF

len: 15
v_gene: TRBV6-5
abundance: -
d_gene: -
CDR3aa: CASSPLRGATGELFF

len: 16
v_gene: TRBV9
abundance: -
d_gene: TRBD2
CDR3aa: CASSLASGSHTGELFF

len: 17
v_gene: TRBV7-9
abundance: -
d_gene: TRBD2
CDR3aa: CASSGRTSGRASDTQYF

len: 16
v_gene: TRBV7-6
abundance: -
d_gene: TRBD1
CDR3aa: CASSAYDREFNNEQFF

len: 16
v_gene: TRBV4-3
abundance: -
d_gene: -
CDR3aa: CASSQDIPPRSYEQYF

len: 15
v_gene: TRBV27
abundance: -
d_gene: TRBD1
CDR3aa: CASSLSTGGTGELFF

len: 18
v_gene: TRBV15
abundance: -
d_gene: -
CDR3aa: CATSSPSGLDAIGSEAFF

len: 17
v_gene: TRBV7-8
abundance: -
d_gene: -
CDR3aa: CASSLAGQASSGNTIYF

len: 19
v_gene: TRBV5-4
abundance: -
d_gene: -
CDR3aa: CASSPGLAGPKFGAGELFF

len: 13
v_gene: TRBV2
abundance: -
d_gene: -
CDR3aa: CASSESGGYEQYF

len: 12
v_gene: TRBV25-1
abundance: once
d_gene: -
CDR3aa: CASSFGNSPPYF

len: 18
v_gene: TRBV28
abundance: -
d_gene: -
CDR3aa: CASRDPPRGIFTNYGYTF

len: 13
v_gene: TRBV2
abundance: -
d_gene: -
CDR3aa: CASSGGDAGELFF

len: 17
v_gene: TRBV7-6
abundance: -
d_gene: -
CDR3aa: CASSLRDPQVFAGELFF

len: 14
v_gene: TRBV9
abundance: -
d_gene: -
CDR3aa: CASSGVDSTDTQYF

len: 10
v_gene: TRBV20-1
abundance: -
d_gene: -
CDR3aa: CSARVDTQYF

len: 13
v_gene: TRBV7-9
abundance: -
d_gene: -
CDR3aa: CASSPYLSNEQFF

len: 14
v_gene: TRBV5-6
abundance: -
d_gene: -
CDR3aa: CASSLGSNFYEQYF

len: 18
v_gene: TRBV4-2
abundance: -
d_gene: TRBD2
CDR3aa: CASSPRGTSGRAGNEQFF

len: 13
v_gene: TRBV5-4
abundance: -
d_gene: TRBD2
CDR3aa: CASSSLAGDEQFF

len: 13
v_gene: TRBV18
abundance: -
d_gene: -
CDR3aa: CASSPTLADEQYF

len: 13
v_gene: TRBV7-2
abundance: -
d_gene: TRBD2
CDR3aa: CASSLNLREEQFF

len: 14
v_gene: TRBV9
abundance: once
d_gene: -
CDR3aa: CASSTGTASYEQYF

len: 11
v_gene: TRBV7-3
abundance: -
d_gene: -
CDR3aa: CASSYVWPQHF

len: 15
v_gene: TRBV6-5
abundance: medium-sized
d_gene: -
CDR3aa: CASTPPHRGDTEAFF

len: 14
v_gene: TRBV7-9
abundance: -
d_gene: -
CDR3aa: CASSPNVGAGEQFF

len: 14
v_gene: TRBV19
abundance: -
d_gene: TRBD1
CDR3aa: CASSGGQGNYEQYF

len: 14
v_gene: TRBV7-3
abundance: -
d_gene: -
CDR3aa: CASSLTLSTDTQYF

len: 13
v_gene: TRBV9
abundance: -
d_gene: -
CDR3aa: CASSQRGRDEQYF

len: 14
v_gene: TRBV27
abundance: -
d_gene: -
CDR3aa: CASSLGGSGYEQYF

len: 15
v_gene: TRBV9
abundance: -
d_gene: TRBD1
CDR3aa: CASSVGSGTDNEQFF

len: 15
v_gene: TRBV19
abundance: -
d_gene: -
CDR3aa: CASSIVSGGNNEQFF

len: 13
v_gene: TRBV29-1
abundance: once
d_gene: TRBD1
CDR3aa: CSVGDRNTGELFF

len: 15
v_gene: TRBV6-5
abundance: -
d_gene: -
CDR3aa: CASSYLDRPDSPLHF

len: 12
v_gene: TRBV6-6
abundance: -
d_gene: -
CDR3aa: CASTQHSDTQYF

len: 15
v_gene: TRBV9
abundance: -
d_gene: -
CDR3aa: CASSNPRGGTTEAFF

len: 15
v_gene: TRBV12-5
abundance: -
d_gene: -
CDR3aa: CASGLVLGQSETQYF

len: 15
v_gene: TRBV11-2
abundance: -
d_gene: -
CDR3aa: CASTAVPFRAGTQYF

len: 16
v_gene: TRBV7-2
abundance: -
d_gene: -
CDR3aa: CASSPRRRGAYNEQFF

len: 14
v_gene: TRBV19
abundance: -
d_gene: -
CDR3aa: CASYGWGDTGELFF

len: 13
v_gene: TRBV4-3
abundance: -
d_gene: -
CDR3aa: CASSQVDGYEQYF

len: 15
v_gene: TRBV4-3
abundance: -
d_gene: -
CDR3aa: CASSQGAAGTYEQYF

len: 15
v_gene: TRBV4-1
abundance: -
d_gene: -
CDR3aa: CASSQDWGQGYEQYF

len: 17
v_gene: TRBV5-1
abundance: -
d_gene: TRBD2
CDR3aa: CASSLGGAGGSSYEQYF

len: 15
v_gene: TRBV5-6
abundance: -
d_gene: TRBD1
CDR3aa: CASSLMTGAHTEAFF

len: 14
v_gene: TRBV19
abundance: once
d_gene: TRBD1
CDR3aa: CASSIGQGNTEAFF